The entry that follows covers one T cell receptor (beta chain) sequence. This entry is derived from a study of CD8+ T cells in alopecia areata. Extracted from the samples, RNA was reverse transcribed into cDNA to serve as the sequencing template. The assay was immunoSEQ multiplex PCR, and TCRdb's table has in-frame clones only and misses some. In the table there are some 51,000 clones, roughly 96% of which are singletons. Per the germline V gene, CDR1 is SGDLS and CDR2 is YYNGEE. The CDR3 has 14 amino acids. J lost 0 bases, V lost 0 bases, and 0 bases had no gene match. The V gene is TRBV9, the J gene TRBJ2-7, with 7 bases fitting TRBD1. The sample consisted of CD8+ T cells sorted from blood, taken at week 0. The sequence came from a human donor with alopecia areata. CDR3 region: CASSVEGASYEQYF. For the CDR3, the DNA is TGTGCCAGCAGCGTAGAGGGGGCCTCCTACGAGCAGTACTTC.